This TCR beta chain is drawn from a study of blood T cell repertoires in COVID-19. The protocol was immunoSEQ multiplex PCR, while the TCRdb copy is restricted to in-frame clones and leaves out a portion. The sample holds about 250,000 clones, around 90% seen once. Looked up from germline, CDR1 is SGHTA and CDR2 is FQGNSA. The length of the CDR3 is 16 residues. The germline V and J ends were trimmed by 8 bases and 2 bases, with 19 bases remaining between them. Those enrolled, adults aged roughly 18 to 95 years, came from 25 or so US areas. Categorization into cohorts depended on clinical history that participants reported. Someone with COVID-19 had been met by exposed participants within 2 weeks before study entry.

The sample comprised PBMCs or T cells enriched from blood (not recorded which). This rearrangement joins TRBV7-2 to TRBJ1-5; D may be TRBD1 (5 bases). This clonotype was obtained from a woman aged 40 to 50 who had been exposed to COVID-19. CDR3 bases: TGTGCCAGCGGCTCCGCGGGGGGGTATGGCAATCAGCCCCAGCATTTT. Protein: CASGSAGGYGNQPQHF.